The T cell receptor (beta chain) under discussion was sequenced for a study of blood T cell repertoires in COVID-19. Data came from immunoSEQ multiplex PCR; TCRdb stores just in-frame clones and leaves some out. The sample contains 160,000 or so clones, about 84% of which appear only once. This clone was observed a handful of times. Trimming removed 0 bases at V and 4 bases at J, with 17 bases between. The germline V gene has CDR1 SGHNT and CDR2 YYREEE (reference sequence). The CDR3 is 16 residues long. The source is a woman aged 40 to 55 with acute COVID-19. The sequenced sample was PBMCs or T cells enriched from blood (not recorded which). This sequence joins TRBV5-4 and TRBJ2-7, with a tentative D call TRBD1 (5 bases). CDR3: CASSLGSGARTYEQYF. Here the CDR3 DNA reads TGTGCCAGCAGCTTGGGGTCTGGCGCCAGGACATACGAGCAGTACTTC.